The next 21 T cell receptor beta chains were all read from a single sample in a study of OX40 agonist ivuxolimab in advanced cancers. Assay used: immunoSEQ multiplex PCR; TCRdb lists only in-frame clones, some missing. The table lists around 110,000 clones, 85% to 95% of them singletons, with approximately 0.15% in the top ten. Sequences were derived from CD4+ or CD8+ T cells sorted from blood, sampled in a trial of the OX40 agonist ivuxolimab. The receptors here all came from an adult with an advanced solid tumor such as melanoma, head and neck, liver or kidney cancer.

The chain joins TRBV7-2 to TRBJ2-3; 7 positions agree with TRBD2. J lost 4 bases, V lost 9 bases, and 13 bases had no gene match. CDR1 is SGHTA, CDR2 FQGNSA, per germline. The length of the CDR3 is 15 residues. Here the CDR3 DNA reads TGTGCCAGTACACCTGCGGCAGGGAGGGCAGATACGCAGTATTTT. Translation gives CASTPAAGRADTQYF.

The chain couples TRBV7-9 to TRBJ2-3, with 9 nucleotides matching TRBD1. Germline-derived CDR1 and CDR2 are SEHNR and FQNEAQ (reference sequence). V lost 5 bases, J lost 10 bases, and 13 bases stayed unmatched. The CDR3 loop spans 15 amino acids. The CDR3 is CASSPERDRATAQYF. Written as DNA, the CDR3 is TGTGCCAGCAGCCCAGAACGGGACAGGGCCACTGCGCAGTATTTT.

The chain uses TRBV6-5 and TRBJ2-1; maybe TRBD1 (6 bases). CDR1 and CDR2 from the germline V gene are MNHEY and SVGAGI. The CDR3 is made up of 14 amino acids. The V end lost 5 bases, the J end lost 15 bases, and 23 bases lay between the germline ends. The chain's CDR3 is CASSKQQGILVWFF. The CDR3 bases are TGTGCCAGCAGTAAACAACAGGGAATTTTGGTCTGGTTCTTC.

V gene TRBV10-2 combines with J gene TRBJ2-5; unclear D gene. The V gene's germline CDR1 is WSHSY and CDR2 SAAADI. The length of the CDR3 is 15 residues. Trimming cost V 3 bases and J 4 bases, with 15 bases left between them. CDR3 region: CASSEVKNWAETQYF. CDR3 sequence (DNA): TGCGCCAGCAGTGAAGTGAAAAACTGGGCAGAGACCCAGTACTTC.

V gene TRBV7-2 combines with J gene TRBJ2-3, with 11 bases matching TRBD2. Germline loops: CDR1 SGHTA, CDR2 FQGNSA. The CDR3 has 17 residues. Trimming cost V 0 bases and J 0 bases; bases outside gene matches: 2. For the CDR3, the DNA is TGTGCCAGCAGCTTAGCGGCTAGCGGGGGGAGCACAGATACGCAGTATTTT. Translated, it gives CASSLAASGGSTDTQYF.

CDR3 nucleotide sequence: TGTGCCAGCAGCTTCCTAGGGAGGGATACGCAGTATTTT. Translated, it gives CASSFLGRDTQYF. The genes are TRBV5-5 and TRBJ2-3; D is perhaps TRBD2 (6 bases). The CDR3 contains 13 residues. V lost 2 bases, J lost 6 bases, and 10 bases lay in between. Germline CDR1 SGHKS, CDR2 YYEKEE (reference sequence).

This clone has just one count. This chain joins TRBV27 and TRBJ1-1; maybe TRBD1 (5 bases). The V end lost 4 bases, the J end lost 3 bases, and 12 bases lay between the germline ends. The germline V gene has CDR1 MNHEY and CDR2 SMNVEV (reference sequence). This CDR3 has 14 amino acids. CDR3 coding DNA: TGTGCCAGCAGTTCATGGGGGAGGGACACTGAAGCTTTCTTT. This encodes CASSSWGRDTEAFF.

The chain recombines TRBV28 with TRBJ1-3; D perhaps matches TRBD1 (5 bases). The germline V and J ends were trimmed by 8 bases and 3 bases, with 17 bases remaining between them. The CDR3 contains 15 residues. CDR1 MDHEN and CDR2 SYDVKM come from the germline V gene. The CDR3 reads CASEGKAGDGNTIYF. DNA of the CDR3: TGTGCCAGCGAGGGGAAGGCAGGCGATGGAAACACCATATATTTT.

This chain links TRBV19 with TRBJ1-1, with D possibly TRBD1 on 5 matching bases. CDR1 and CDR2 (germline): LNHDA, SQIVND (reference sequence). Trimming removed 5 bases from V and 3 bases from J, with 22 bases in between. CDR3 length: 17 residues. In nucleotides, the CDR3 is TGTGCCAGTAGTGGAAGCGACAGTGCCTGGGGCTACACTGAAGCTTTCTTT. Encoded protein: CASSGSDSAWGYTEAFF.

CDR3 DNA sequence: TGTGCCAGCACTTCCGTGGGCCTCAATGAGCAGTTCTTC. It is translated as CASTSVGLNEQFF. This chain joins TRBV2 and TRBJ2-1; no clear D. Germline loops: CDR1 SNHLY, CDR2 FYNNEI. The V and J ends lost 7 bases and 6 bases respectively, with 13 bases between them. The CDR3 runs 13 residues.

The CDR3 DNA reads TGCGCCAGCAGCTTGGACAGGGTTGGGGAAAAACTGTTTTTT. The encoded protein is CASSLDRVGEKLFF. This sequence joins TRBV5-1 and TRBJ1-4, with TRBD1 as a possible D gene (6 bases). This CDR3 comprises 14 residues. Trimming shortened V by 0 bases and J by 8 bases, and 11 bases separated the two germline ends. Germline V CDR1 and CDR2: SGHRS, YFSETQ.

The V and J genes are TRBV5-6 and TRBJ1-6; D remains unclear. Germline CDR1 SGHDT, CDR2 YYEEEE. V lost 5 bases to trimming and J lost 0 bases, with 15 bases between them. The CDR3 covers 17 residues. The CDR3 sequence: CASSHLESSSYNSPLHF. Here the CDR3 DNA reads TGTGCCAGCAGTCACTTGGAGAGCAGCTCCTATAATTCACCCCTCCACTTT.

The chain uses TRBV7-9 and TRBJ2-7; 8 positions agree with TRBD1. The CDR3 consists of 15 residues. Germline CDR1 SEHNR, CDR2 FQNEAQ (reference sequence). Trimming removed 0 bases from V and 3 bases from J; junction bases left unmatched: 4. CDR3 DNA: TGTGCCAGCAGCTTAGCGGACAGGGCGGACTACGAGCAGTACTTC. Translated, it gives CASSLADRADYEQYF. Variable domain in full (rest from reference TRBV7-9 and TRBJ2-7): DTGVSQNPRHKITKRGQNVTFRCDPISEHNRLYWYRQTLGQGPEFLTYFQNEAQLEKSRLLSDRFSAERPKGSFSTLEIQRTEQGDSAMYLCASSLADRADYEQYFGPGTRLTVT.

The rearrangement uses TRBV18 and TRBJ2-7; D remains ambiguous. The CDR3 consists of 15 residues. The germline V gene has CDR1 KGHSH and CDR2 LQKENI. V lost 1 base and J lost 1, with 11 bases in between. CDR3 protein: CASSPLQAASYEQYF. Here the CDR3 DNA reads TGTGCCAGCTCACCACTCCAGGCCGCGTCCTACGAGCAGTACTTC.

The rearrangement uses TRBV6-1 and TRBJ1-5; D possibly corresponds to TRBD1 (5 bases). This CDR3 is 15 amino acids long. Trimming pared 2 bases from V and 6 bases from J, leaving 14 bases between. Germline lookup yields CDR1 MNHNS and CDR2 SASEGT. The CDR3 sequence: CASSETRVGTQPQHF. CDR3 sequence (DNA): TGTGCCAGCAGTGAAACCAGGGTAGGAACTCAGCCCCAGCATTTT.

A single count supports this clone. The gene calls are TRBV18 and TRBJ1-1, with D perhaps TRBD1 (5 bases). CDR1 and CDR2 (germline): KGHSH, LQKENI. This CDR3 is 14 amino acids long. The V and J ends lost 4 bases and 2 bases respectively, with 11 bases between them. In DNA, the CDR3 is TGTGCCAGCTCACTTAGTGGGACCAACACTGAAGCTTTCTTT. Translated, it gives CASSLSGTNTEAFF.

The chain combines TRBV7-8 with TRBJ2-7; a possible D gene is TRBD1 (6 bases). The V end lost 4 bases, the J end lost 2 bases, and 15 bases lay between the germline ends. This CDR3 comprises 15 residues. Germline CDR1 SGHVS, CDR2 FQNEAQ. CDR3 amino acids: CASSSRTGTTYEQYF. DNA for the CDR3: TGTGCCAGCAGCTCCCGTACAGGGACCACCTACGAGCAGTACTTC.

The rearrangement uses TRBV29-1 and TRBJ1-5; 12 nucleotides line up with TRBD1. The germline V gene encodes CDR1 SQVTM and CDR2 ANQGSEA. V shed 7 bases and J 6 bases; nucleotides not matched to a gene: 7. The CDR3 extends over 14 amino acids. DNA for the CDR3: TGCAGCGCCACCGGGACAGGGGGCGGTCAGCCCCAGCATTTT. It yields the protein CSATGTGGGQPQHF.

The DNA of the CDR3 is TGTGCCAGCAGTTTCGGGACAGAGAGCAATCAGCCCCAGCATTTT. Amino acids: CASSFGTESNQPQHF. The chain is built from TRBV6-1 and TRBJ1-5; 7 bases fit TRBD1. This CDR3 contains 15 residues. The V gene end was trimmed by 5 bases and the J gene end by 1 base; junction bases not matched to a gene: 5. The germline CDR1 and CDR2 sequences are MNHNS and SASEGT.

The chain is built from TRBV6-1 and TRBJ2-2; 9 positions match TRBD1. The CDR3 extends over 16 amino acids. Germline loops: CDR1 MNHNS, CDR2 SASEGT. V was clipped by 4 bases and J by 3 bases; unmatched bases: 6. DNA for the CDR3: TGTGCCAGCAGTGCCTATCGACAGGGGGACACCGGGGAGCTGTTTTTT. Its translation: CASSAYRQGDTGELFF.

The rearrangement joins TRBV7-9 to TRBJ2-5; 11 bases are a match to TRBD2. Germline V gene sequence: CDR1 SEHNR, CDR2 FQNEAQ (reference sequence). Trimming at V came to 3 bases and at J to 1 base, leaving 7 bases not matched to a gene. CDR3 length: 17 residues. CDR3 region: CASSFFRTSGGQETQYF. As DNA, the CDR3 is TGTGCCAGCAGCTTTTTCCGAACTAGCGGGGGCCAAGAGACCCAGTACTTC.